Listed below are T cell receptor beta chains from one sample, sequenced in a study of Graves' ophthalmopathy and Graves' hyperthyroidism. TCRdb re-analysed the multiplex PCR reads in MiXCR, keeping a single row per CDR3 protein. The sample shows about 740,000 distinct CDR3 sequences, roughly two fifths of them seen only once. Material for sequencing was peripheral blood. The receptors originated from an adult man with Graves' ophthalmopathy. CDR3s include the opening cysteine and the closing phenylalanine or tryptophan. The order of the fields is V gene, clone size, D gene, J gene, CDR3 protein, CDR3 DNA. The D gene is left open where the match is weak. The size entry is marked missing in some rows and otherwise reads once, few, many or a size class.

V gene: TRBV10-2; clone size: -; D gene: -; J gene: TRBJ2-7; CDR3 protein: CASSYGLGGDAYEQYF; CDR3 DNA: TGTGCCAGCAGTTATGGTCTCGGCGGGGACGCCTACGAGCAGTACTTC
V gene: TRBV15; clone size: -; D gene: TRBD2; J gene: TRBJ2-5; CDR3 protein: CATSGLAGGPLAETQYF; CDR3 DNA: TGTGCCACCAGCGGACTAGCGGGGGGCCCCCTCGCAGAGACCCAGTACTTC
V gene: TRBV9; clone size: few; D gene: TRBD1; J gene: TRBJ2-5; CDR3 protein: CASSVEGGTGGLQETQYF; CDR3 DNA: TGTGCCAGCAGCGTAGAGGGTGGGACAGGGGGCCTCCAAGAGACCCAGTACTTC
V gene: TRBV15; clone size: many; D gene: -; J gene: TRBJ2-2; CDR3 protein: CATRYGPNTGELFF; CDR3 DNA: TGTGCCACCCGTTACGGGCCGAACACCGGGGAGCTGTTTTTT
V gene: TRBV4-1; clone size: few; D gene: TRBD1; J gene: TRBJ2-7; CDR3 protein: CASSRGQGNSYEQYF; CDR3 DNA: TGCGCCAGCAGCCGAGGACAGGGCAATTCCTACGAGCAGTACTTC
V gene: TRBV7-3; clone size: few; D gene: TRBD1; J gene: TRBJ1-2; CDR3 protein: CASSSPGQGARGYTF; CDR3 DNA: TGTGCCAGCAGCTCTCCGGGACAGGGGGCGCGTGGCTACACCTTC
V gene: TRBV7-9; clone size: many; D gene: TRBD1; J gene: TRBJ2-5; CDR3 protein: CASSYPGQEQETQYF; CDR3 DNA: TGTGCCAGCAGCTACCCGGGACAGGAGCAAGAGACCCAGTACTTC
V gene: TRBV29-1; clone size: -; D gene: -; J gene: TRBJ2-7; CDR3 protein: CSGGHSYEQYF; CDR3 DNA: TGCAGCGGGGGGCACTCCTACGAGCAGTACTTC
V gene: TRBV10-3; clone size: many; D gene: TRBD1; J gene: TRBJ2-7; CDR3 protein: CAISERQGGHEQYF; CDR3 DNA: TGTGCCATCAGTGAGAGACAGGGTGGTCACGAGCAGTACTTC
V gene: TRBV20-1; clone size: once; D gene: TRBD2; J gene: TRBJ2-7; CDR3 protein: CSAPGSGRGVTYEQYF; CDR3 DNA: TGCAGTGCACCCGGATCCGGCCGGGGGGTCACCTACGAGCAGTACTTC
V gene: TRBV10-3; clone size: few; D gene: -; J gene: TRBJ1-3; CDR3 protein: CAISEPAGPGNTIYF; CDR3 DNA: TGTGCCATCAGTGAGCCCGCGGGGCCTGGAAACACCATATATTTT
V gene: TRBV6-5; clone size: few; D gene: -; J gene: TRBJ2-2; CDR3 protein: CASRPRANTGELFF; CDR3 DNA: TGTGCCAGCAGGCCACGTGCGAACACCGGGGAGCTGTTTTTT
V gene: TRBV25-1; clone size: many; D gene: -; J gene: TRBJ1-2; CDR3 protein: CASSEGHRRDYGYTF; CDR3 DNA: TGTGCCAGCAGTGAAGGTCACCGCCGGGACTATGGCTACACCTTC
V gene: TRBV20-1; clone size: -; D gene: TRBD1; J gene: TRBJ1-5; CDR3 protein: CSALTGGISNQPQHF; CDR3 DNA: TGCAGTGCTTTAACAGGGGGCATCAGCAATCAGCCCCAGCATTTT
V gene: TRBV11-2; clone size: -; D gene: TRBD2; J gene: TRBJ2-7; CDR3 protein: CASSLDRGSSDEQYF; CDR3 DNA: TGTGCCAGCAGCTTAGATCGCGGGAGTAGCGACGAGCAGTACTTC
V gene: TRBV25-1; clone size: -; D gene: -; J gene: TRBJ1-1; CDR3 protein: CASRQGGNTEAFF; CDR3 DNA: TGTGCCAGCAGACAGGGCGGGAACACTGAAGCTTTCTTT
V gene: TRBV29-1; clone size: -; D gene: -; J gene: TRBJ2-7; CDR3 protein: CSLVPGAYEQYF; CDR3 DNA: TGCAGCTTGGTTCCCGGGGCCTACGAGCAGTACTTC
V gene: TRBV25-1; clone size: many; D gene: -; J gene: TRBJ2-7; CDR3 protein: CASSQAGAYEQYF; CDR3 DNA: TGTGCCAGCAGTCAGGCGGGGGCTTACGAGCAGTACTTC
V gene: TRBV20-1; clone size: -; D gene: TRBD1; J gene: TRBJ2-7; CDR3 protein: CSARIPGQGAYEQYF; CDR3 DNA: TGCAGTGCTCGTATACCGGGACAGGGGGCCTACGAGCAGTACTTC
V gene: TRBV7-2; clone size: -; D gene: -; J gene: TRBJ2-6; CDR3 protein: CASSFIATLGANVLTF; CDR3 DNA: TGTGCCAGCAGCTTTATAGCGACTCTCGGGGCCAACGTCCTGACTTTC
V gene: TRBV7-8; clone size: -; D gene: -; J gene: TRBJ1-2; CDR3 protein: CASSLAPSVDGYTF; CDR3 DNA: TGTGCCAGCAGCTTGGCCCCCTCGGTAGATGGCTACACCTTC
V gene: TRBV29-1; clone size: many; D gene: TRBD1; J gene: TRBJ2-7; CDR3 protein: CSVELDRAPYEQYF; CDR3 DNA: TGCAGCGTTGAGTTGGACAGGGCCCCGTACGAGCAGTACTTC
V gene: TRBV7-9; clone size: few; D gene: TRBD1; J gene: TRBJ2-7; CDR3 protein: CASSLGGGTGVAEQYF; CDR3 DNA: TGTGCCAGCAGCTTAGGAGGGGGGACAGGGGTTGCCGAGCAGTACTTC
V gene: TRBV7-9; clone size: -; D gene: -; J gene: TRBJ1-4; CDR3 protein: CANSRRGATNEKLFF; CDR3 DNA: TGTGCCAACAGTCGCCGGGGTGCAACTAATGAAAAACTGTTTTTT
V gene: TRBV2; clone size: many; D gene: TRBD1; J gene: TRBJ1-2; CDR3 protein: CASDTGTDYGYTF; CDR3 DNA: TGTGCCAGTGACACAGGGACAGACTATGGCTACACCTTC
V gene: TRBV20-1; clone size: -; D gene: -; J gene: TRBJ1-5; CDR3 protein: CSARRDNQPQHF; CDR3 DNA: TGCAGTGCTAGGCGGGACAATCAGCCCCAGCATTTT
V gene: TRBV2; clone size: few; D gene: -; J gene: TRBJ2-5; CDR3 protein: CASSFSGLVGETQYF; CDR3 DNA: TGTGCCAGCAGTTTCTCCGGTCTGGTGGGGGAGACCCAGTACTTC
V gene: TRBV6-4; clone size: few; D gene: -; J gene: TRBJ1-1; CDR3 protein: CASRYRQNTEAFF; CDR3 DNA: TGTGCCAGCAGATACAGGCAGAACACTGAAGCTTTCTTT
V gene: TRBV5-1; clone size: -; D gene: TRBD1; J gene: TRBJ1-2; CDR3 protein: CASSYGQGARGYTF; CDR3 DNA: TGCGCCAGCAGCTACGGACAGGGGGCGCGAGGCTACACCTTC
V gene: TRBV7-9; clone size: -; D gene: TRBD2; J gene: TRBJ2-5; CDR3 protein: CASSYSEEGGRQYF; CDR3 DNA: TGTGCCAGCAGTTACTCCGAGGAGGGAGGGCGGCAGTACTTC
V gene: TRBV7-9; clone size: -; D gene: -; J gene: TRBJ1-6; CDR3 protein: CASSQDPFSYNSPLHF; CDR3 DNA: TGCGCCAGCAGCCAAGACCCGTTCTCCTATAATTCACCCCTCCACTTT
V gene: TRBV2; clone size: -; D gene: -; J gene: TRBJ1-4; CDR3 protein: CASSDTGNTNEKLFF; CDR3 DNA: TGTGCCAGCAGTGACACAGGGAACACTAATGAAAAACTGTTTTTT